This T cell receptor beta chain was identified during a study of PD-L1 blockade in urothelial cancer. About the study: Prior exposure to chemotherapy in patients amounted to 0 to 3 regimens received.

Sequencing used immunoSEQ multiplex PCR; TCRdb keeps in-frame clones, though not all of them. The sample carries about 88,000 clones, more than 85% recorded once. Details on this clone: Other DNA sequences in this sample translate to the same CDR3.

The germline CDR1 and CDR2 sequences are GTSNPN and SVGIG (reference sequence). This CDR3 is 13 amino acids long. V shed 0 bases and J shed 4 bases, with 7 bases lying between them. Sequencing used PBMCs, obtained around atezolizumab (anti-PD-L1) treatment. The TCR sequence derives from a man aged 55 to 70 with urothelial cancer. This sequence joins TRBV30 and TRBJ1-5; tentative D call: TRBD1 (5 bases). The CDR3 is CAWSVRGNQPQHF. The DNA for the CDR3 is TGTGCCTGGAGTGTACGGGGGAATCAGCCCCAGCATTTT.